Below are 8 T cell receptor beta chains sequenced from a single sample in a study of shared clonotypes between healthy human individuals. TCRdb's table, derived via immunoSEQ multiplex PCR, lists solely in-frame clones and lacks some. The data contain some 1.1 million clones, approximately 80% of them singletons. The source material was memory CD4+ T cells from PBMCs. Documented subset: CD45RA-negative fraction. These receptors came from a young man in good health. Some clones in this sample may be carry-over from other donors' samples.

This clone has more than one count but fewer than ten. The genes are TRBV7-2 and TRBJ2-7, with TRBD1 matching over 8 bases. Germline CDR1 SGHTA, CDR2 FQGNSA. The ends lost 6 bases at V and 1 base at J; junction bases unmatched: 8. This CDR3 region has 15 residues. CDR3 DNA sequence: TGTGCCAGCAGTCGCTTACAGGGGGTGTCCTACGAGCAGTACTTC. This translates into CASSRLQGVSYEQYF.

The chain is built from TRBV30 and TRBJ2-7, with 7 bases matching TRBD2. The J segment lost 3 bases and the V segment lost 3 bases, leaving 8 bases of the junction unmatched. Germline CDR1 GTSNPN, CDR2 SVGIG (reference sequence). The CDR3 length is 14 residues. The CDR3 spells CAWRYGGSVYEQYF. The CDR3 nucleotides are TGTGCCTGGAGGTATGGCGGGAGCGTCTACGAGCAGTACTTC.

The CDR3 region is CASSDSGVPTDTQYF. CDR3 in DNA: TGTGCCAGCAGTGACTCCGGGGTCCCGACAGATACGCAGTATTTT. This sequence joins TRBV6-4 and TRBJ2-3, with TRBD2 as a possible D gene (5 bases). The ends were cut back, 0 bases at V and 3 bases at J, with 10 bases in the middle. This CDR3 has 15 amino acids. From germline, CDR1 is MRHNA and CDR2 SNTAGT.

V and J are TRBV6-5 and TRBJ1-1, with TRBD1 as a possible D gene (5 bases). Germline CDR1 is MNHEY and CDR2 is SVGAGI. The V end was cut by 5 bases, the J end by 4 bases, with 11 bases between. The length of the CDR3 is 13 residues. In DNA form, the CDR3 reads TGTGCCAGCAGTCAGGACATCCTCACTGAAGCTTTCTTT. Its translation: CASSQDILTEAFF.

This clone was seen a handful of times. The chain has TRBV2 and TRBJ2-3; D uncertain. The CDR3 runs to 11 residues. Looked up from germline, CDR1 is SNHLY and CDR2 is FYNNEI. Trimming shortened V by 3 bases and J by 10 bases, and 8 bases separated the two germline ends. Here the CDR3 DNA reads TGTGCCAGCAGTGAGCAAGGGTCGCAGTATTTT. It is translated as CASSEQGSQYF.

Remarks on this clone: Other nucleotide sequences in the sample specify the same CDR3. The chain combines TRBV28 with TRBJ1-5; maybe TRBD1 (5 bases). V shed 3 bases and J shed 0 bases, with 9 bases lying between them. Germline V gives CDR1 MDHEN, CDR2 SYDVKM. This CDR3 region has 15 residues. DNA for the CDR3: TGTGCCAGCAGTTTGAGGGGCTTTAGCAATCAGCCCCAGCATTTT. Translated: CASSLRGFSNQPQHF.

The rearrangement links TRBV5-4 to TRBJ2-3; 8 bases agree with TRBD1. The germline V gene encodes CDR1 SGHNT and CDR2 YYREEE (reference sequence). CDR3 length: 15 amino acids. V lost 3 bases, J lost 0 bases, and 3 bases stayed unmatched. CDR3 loop: CASSSQGGSTDTQYF. CDR3 DNA sequence: TGTGCCAGCAGCTCACAGGGGGGAAGCACAGATACGCAGTATTTT.

The gene calls are TRBV19 and TRBJ1-5; possible D gene TRBD1, 5 bases. Trimming cost V 3 bases and J 2 bases, with 11 bases left between them. CDR3 length: 15 residues. Per the germline V gene, CDR1 is LNHDA and CDR2 is SQIVND (reference sequence). The CDR3 spells CASSIWGSGNQPQHF. In nucleotides, the CDR3 is TGTGCCAGTAGTATCTGGGGCTCGGGCAATCAGCCCCAGCATTTT.